This entry lists 32 T cell receptor beta chains sequenced from one sample in a study of cytomegalovirus exposure and HLA in healthy donors. PCR primers comprised 60 Vbeta and 13 Jbeta primers. The repertoire was sequenced with immunoSEQ multiplex PCR; TCRdb's copy has only in-frame clones and lacks some. This repertoire shows about 130,000 clones, around 9.7% found once; its top ten account for 1.5% to 2%. The sample taken for sequencing was PBMCs. The origin of the receptors is a man aged 45-65 years in good health and CMV-seronegative.

The chain has TRBV6-4 and TRBJ2-5; D is undetermined. The CDR3 spans 12 residues. Germline CDR1 reads MRHNA; CDR2 reads SNTAGT. V dropped 6 bases and J dropped 5 bases, with 10 bases sitting between them. The CDR3 sequence: CASSLEVETQYF. The DNA for the CDR3 is TGTGCCAGCAGCCTAGAGGTGGAGACCCAGTACTTC.

The chain couples TRBV27 to TRBJ1-4; 8 bases are shared with TRBD1. The germline V gene encodes CDR1 MNHEY and CDR2 SMNVEV (reference sequence). The V segment lost 3 bases and the J segment 14 bases; nucleotides outside the gene matches: 11. CDR3 length: 14 amino acids. As DNA, the CDR3 is TGTGCCAGCAGTTTTAGGAGACAGGGGTTCTTGCTGTTTTTT. It codes for CASSFRRQGFLLFF.

J is TRBJ2-7 and V is TRBV6-1, with 9 bases identical to TRBD1. Per germline, CDR1 MNHNS and CDR2 SASEGT. This CDR3 comprises 14 residues. The J segment lost 2 bases and the V segment lost 3 bases, leaving 2 bases of the junction unmatched. CDR3: CASSDRQGAYEQYF. CDR3 in DNA: TGTGCCAGCAGTGACCGACAGGGGGCCTACGAGCAGTACTTC.

This clone occurred a few times. The chain has TRBV6-5 and TRBJ2-7; 8 bases match TRBD1. CDR1 MNHEY and CDR2 SVGAGI come from the germline V gene. V shed 6 bases and J 5 bases; nucleotides not matched to a gene: 3. The length of the CDR3 is 12 residues. The CDR3 DNA sequence: TGTGCCAGCAGGACAGGGGTCAACGAGCAGTACTTC. The encoded protein is CASRTGVNEQYF.

This clone has a handful of counts. Here the CDR3 reads CASSSPDREGLGEQYF. The CDR3 DNA reads as TGTGCCAGCAGCTCTCCGGACAGGGAGGGCCTGGGCGAGCAGTACTTC. This chain uses TRBV11-2 with TRBJ2-7; TRBD1 is a possible D gene (8 bases). Trimming left V 4 bases short and J 6 bases short, with 22 bases between. CDR1 is SGHAT, CDR2 FQNNGV, per germline. The CDR3 length is 16 residues.

The genes are TRBV27 and TRBJ1-6, with 8 nucleotides matching TRBD1. This CDR3 comprises 18 residues. V dropped 3 bases and J dropped 4; count of bases not matched to a gene: 11. Germline CDR1 MNHEY, CDR2 SMNVEV (reference sequence). CDR3 sequence reads: CASSFSGGRASYNSPLHF. For the CDR3, the DNA is TGTGCCAGCAGTTTTTCAGGGGGCCGGGCGTCTTATAATTCACCCCTCCACTTT.

J is TRBJ2-7 and V is TRBV11-2; 9 positions match TRBD1. Germline V gene data show CDR1 as SGHAT and CDR2 as FQNNGV. V lost 4 bases, J lost 6 bases, and 10 bases stayed unmatched. The CDR3 is 15 amino acids. The CDR3 nucleotides read TGTGCCAGCAGCTACCCGACAGGGGGGAGTGGCGAGCAGTACTTC. Translated: CASSYPTGGSGEQYF.

This clone has more than one count but fewer than ten. The rearrangement joins TRBV7-9 to TRBJ1-2, with a tentative D call TRBD1 (5 bases). The ends were cut back, 3 bases at V and 5 bases at J, with 13 bases in the middle. From germline, CDR1 is SEHNR and CDR2 FQNEAQ (reference sequence). CDR3 size: 14 residues. The CDR3 DNA sequence: TGTGCCAGCAGCTTTGGGCAACAGGTTTATGGCTACACCTTC. It specifies CASSFGQQVYGYTF.

This clone was seen more than once but under ten times. J is TRBJ1-3 and V is TRBV28; TRBD1 matches 8 bases. CDR1 is MDHEN, CDR2 SYDVKM, per germline. The CDR3 sequence is 13 residues long. Trimming removed 7 bases from V and 8 bases from J; junction bases left unmatched: 7. The CDR3 protein is CASNGGQEDTIYF. DNA for the CDR3: TGTGCCAGCAACGGGGGACAGGAGGACACCATATATTTT.

This clone has just a few counts. The CDR3 reads CASSQGTSGPYNEQFF. In DNA, the CDR3 is TGTGCCAGTAGTCAGGGGACTAGCGGGCCTTACAATGAGCAGTTCTTC. The genes are TRBV19 and TRBJ2-1; TRBD2 matches at 12 bases. CDR1 LNHDA and CDR2 SQIVND come from the germline V gene (reference sequence). Trimming at V came to 5 bases and at J to 4 bases, leaving 6 bases not matched to a gene. The CDR3 spans 16 residues. The entire variable domain, with the rest obtained from reference TRBV19 and TRBJ2-1, is as follows: DGGITQSPKYLFRKEGQNVTLSCEQNLNHDAMYWYRQDPGQGLRLIYYSQIVNDFQKGDIAEGYSVSREKKESFPLTVTSAQKNPTAFYLCASSQGTSGPYNEQFFGPGTRLTVL.

This clone was seen only a few times. The V call is TRBV6-1, the J call TRBJ1-1, with D possibly matching TRBD1 (5 bases). Trimming took off 6 bases at V and 6 bases at J, with 14 bases between the two ends. The CDR3 consists of 13 residues. Germline assignment: CDR1 MNHNS and CDR2 SASEGT. The CDR3 spells CASSPRQLAEAFF. DNA of the CDR3: TGTGCCAGCAGCCCTAGACAGTTGGCTGAAGCTTTCTTT.

V gene TRBV15 combines with J gene TRBJ1-3, with D possibly being TRBD1 (5 bases). V lost 7 bases and J 6 bases, leaving 10 bases between the germline ends. The germline V gene has CDR1 LNHNV and CDR2 YYDKDF (reference sequence). The CDR3 has 12 residues. CDR3 nucleotides: TGTGCCACCACAGGGAACGAAAACACCATATATTTT. Its protein product is CATTGNENTIYF.

This chain connects TRBV5-8 to TRBJ2-6; TRBD1 matches at 7 bases. The germline V gene encodes CDR1 SGHTS and CDR2 YDEGEE. Unmatched junction bases numbered 3, after V lost 3 bases and J lost 0 bases. CDR3 length: 16 residues. The chain's CDR3 is CASSSGQASGANVLTF. CDR3 coding DNA: TGTGCCAGCAGCTCTGGACAGGCCTCTGGGGCCAACGTCCTGACTTTC.

This clone was counted only a few times. V and J are TRBV19 and TRBJ1-2; TRBD1 might be the D (5 bases). The CDR3 is 14 amino acids. Per germline, CDR1 LNHDA and CDR2 SQIVND (reference sequence). The germline V and J ends were trimmed by 5 bases and 2 bases, with 12 bases remaining between them. For the CDR3, the DNA is TGTGCCAGTAGTCCCCGTGACAGAAACTATGGCTACACCTTC. Translation gives CASSPRDRNYGYTF.

This clone was seen only a few times. This chain links TRBV11-2 with TRBJ2-7; no definite D call. The CDR3 is 15 amino acids. The germline V gene has CDR1 SGHAT and CDR2 FQNNGV. Trimming took off 0 bases at V and 1 base at J, with 10 bases between the two ends. DNA for the CDR3: TGTGCCAGCAGCTTAGAGGCAGGAATTTCCTACGAGCAGTACTTC. Encoded protein: CASSLEAGISYEQYF.

The chain couples TRBV28 to TRBJ1-2, with 7 bases lining up with TRBD1. CDR1 and CDR2 (germline): MDHEN, SYDVKM. After removal of 6 bases from V and 4 bases from J, the junction contained 11 bases not matched to a gene. The CDR3 totals 15 residues. CDR3 residues: CASSLQDRRIYGYTF. CDR3 in DNA: TGTGCCAGCAGCCTTCAGGACAGGCGGATCTATGGCTACACCTTC.

Only a few counts were recorded for this clone. The same CDR3 also results from other DNA sequences found in this sample. This rearrangement joins TRBV7-3 to TRBJ2-2, with 8 bases that match TRBD1. The CDR3 loop spans 17 amino acids. The V segment lost 2 bases and the J segment 0 bases; nucleotides outside the gene matches: 5. Germline values: CDR1 SGHTA, CDR2 FQGTGA. The CDR3 DNA sequence: TGTGCCAGCAGCTTAGGGTTACAGGGGGCGAACACCGGGGAGCTGTTTTTT. It yields the protein CASSLGLQGANTGELFF.

The sample holds a few counts of this clone. The genes are TRBV30 and TRBJ1-1; D unresolved. Per germline, CDR1 GTSNPN and CDR2 SVGIG (reference sequence). V was pared by 4 bases and J by 3 bases, with 15 bases between. CDR3 length equals 14 residues. This CDR3 reads CAWKGSPGDTEAFF. The DNA of the CDR3 is TGTGCCTGGAAGGGATCCCCGGGAGACACTGAAGCTTTCTTT.

J is TRBJ2-5 and V is TRBV9, with D perhaps matching TRBD2 (6 bases). This CDR3 region has 12 residues. Germline lookup yields CDR1 SGDLS and CDR2 YYNGEE. V dropped 4 bases and J dropped 4 bases, with 8 bases sitting between them. Here the CDR3 DNA reads TGTGCCAGCAGCCGGGAGAGAGAGACCCAGTACTTC. Its protein is CASSRERETQYF.

This chain links TRBV11-3 with TRBJ2-7, with 10 bases identical to TRBD1. The J segment lost 6 bases and the V segment lost 4 bases, leaving 9 bases of the junction unmatched. This CDR3 has 15 amino acids. CDR1 is SGHNT, CDR2 YENEEA, per germline. The CDR3 coding sequence is TGTGCCAGCAGCTCTAGTACGGGGACAGGGGCCGAGCAGTACTTC. It is translated as CASSSSTGTGAEQYF.

The chain joins TRBV15 to TRBJ1-5; D is uncertain. V gave up 0 bases and J gave up 2 bases, with 14 bases separating them. This CDR3 contains 17 residues. In germline, CDR1 is LNHNV, CDR2 YYDKDF (reference sequence). CDR3 protein: CATSRDLGGLGNQPQHF. Here the CDR3 DNA reads TGTGCCACCAGCAGAGATTTAGGAGGGTTGGGCAATCAGCCCCAGCATTTT. Full variable domain (outside the CDR3, taken from reference TRBV15 and TRBJ1-5): DAMVIQNPRYQVTQFGKPVTLSCSQTLNHNVMYWYQQKSSQAPKLLFHYYDKDFNNEADTPDNFQSRRPNTSFCFLDIRSPGLGDTAMYLCATSRDLGGLGNQPQHFGDGTRLSIL.

This clone occurred a few times. An end of the junction differs from the germline gene, which may be a read error. The chain employs TRBV5-1 and TRBJ2-5; no definite D call. Per germline, CDR1 SGHRS and CDR2 YFSETQ. This CDR3 is built from 13 residues. The CDR3 protein is CASSLTHQETQYF. CDR3 bases: TGCGCCAGCAGCTTGACCCACCAGGAGACCCAGTACTTC.

This clone was counted a few times. The chain combines TRBV6-1 with TRBJ2-5; tentatively, D is TRBD2 (7 bases). CDR1 is MNHNS and CDR2 is SASEGT in the germline V gene. The V end lost 6 bases, the J end lost 2 bases, and 16 bases lay between the germline ends. This CDR3 has 15 amino acids. As DNA, the CDR3 is TGTGCCAGCAGGAGGGGGGGAGCGTCTCAAGAGACCCAGTACTTC. Amino acids: CASRRGGASQETQYF.

V gene TRBV14 combines with J gene TRBJ2-5; 8 nucleotides line up with TRBD2. V was clipped by 3 bases and J by 2 bases; unmatched bases: 8. Germline assignment: CDR1 SGHDN and CDR2 FVKESK. The CDR3 contains 16 residues. CDR3 region: CASSQGLGVRQETQYF. The DNA for the CDR3 is TGTGCCAGCAGCCAGGGACTAGGCGTAAGGCAAGAGACCCAGTACTTC.

The V gene is TRBV5-4, the J gene TRBJ2-1, with TRBD1 matching 11 bases. CDR1 is SGHNT and CDR2 is YYREEE in the germline V gene (reference sequence). The trim removed 7 bases at V and 6 bases at J, leaving 9 bases unmatched. The CDR3 spans 15 residues. DNA of the CDR3: TGTGCCAGCTGCTGGACAGGGGGCGCAATCAATGAGCAGTTCTTC. The encoded protein is CASCWTGGAINEQFF.

CDR3 residues: CASSIFYGSGTFGDNEQFF. CDR3 DNA: TGTGCCAGTAGTATCTTTTATGGTAGCGGGACCTTTGGCGACAATGAGCAGTTCTTC. V gene TRBV19 combines with J gene TRBJ2-1; TRBD2 matches 8 bases. CDR1 and CDR2 (germline): LNHDA, SQIVND (reference sequence). The CDR3 is 19 residues long. V was clipped by 3 bases and J by 5 bases; unmatched bases: 18.

In regard to this clone: Distinct nucleotide sequences in the sample also encode this CDR3. Here the CDR3 DNA reads TGCGCCAGCAGCCAAGCAGGGTCGGGTAATGAAAAACTGTTTTTT. The encoded protein is CASSQAGSGNEKLFF. V and J are TRBV4-1 and TRBJ1-4; a possible D gene is TRBD1 (5 bases). Germline V gene data show CDR1 as MGHRA and CDR2 as YSYEKL. The V end lost 1 base, the J end lost 4 bases, and 10 bases lay between the germline ends. The CDR3 spans 15 residues.

This clone was seen a few times. The chain is built from TRBV27 and TRBJ2-3, with D tentatively TRBD1 (5 bases). The V and J ends lost 2 bases and 4 bases respectively, with 13 bases between them. CDR1 is MNHEY and CDR2 is SMNVEV in the germline V gene (reference sequence). This CDR3 region has 15 residues. CDR3 DNA: TGTGCCAGCAGTTTAGACGCAGGGAACCCAGATACGCAGTATTTT. It translates to CASSLDAGNPDTQYF.

The chain links TRBV6-5 to TRBJ2-7; possibly TRBD2 for D (7 bases). The germline V gene encodes CDR1 MNHEY and CDR2 SVGAGI. V lost 2 bases to trimming and J lost 5 bases, with 16 bases between them. The CDR3 is made up of 15 amino acids. The CDR3: CASSYRGAYHDEQYF. The CDR3 DNA is TGTGCCAGCAGTTACCGGGGGGCGTATCACGACGAGCAGTACTTC.

This clone was detected a few times. The rearrangement links TRBV29-1 to TRBJ1-2; D unresolved. Germline V gives CDR1 SQVTM, CDR2 ANQGSEA. Trimming left V 2 bases short and J 1 base short, with 8 bases between. This CDR3 contains 13 residues. In nucleotides, the CDR3 is TGCAGCGTTGAACCCTTCCGTAACTATGGCTACACCTTC. Its translation is CSVEPFRNYGYTF.

The genes are TRBV5-1 and TRBJ2-3, with D maybe TRBD2 (5 bases). The CDR3 is 15 residues long. Germline lookup yields CDR1 SGHRS and CDR2 YFSETQ. V lost 3 bases and J lost 6, with 17 bases in between. The DNA of the CDR3 is TGCGCCAGCAGCTCAGGCCTTTCTTCGGGGGATACGCAGTATTTT. Residues: CASSSGLSSGDTQYF.

DNA for the CDR3: TGTGCCAGCAGTGAATATTTGGGGGCTGGAACTAATGAAAAACTGTTTTTT. Its protein product is CASSEYLGAGTNEKLFF. The V call is TRBV25-1, the J call TRBJ1-4, with D possibly matching TRBD1 (6 bases). CDR1 MGHDK and CDR2 SYGVNS come from the germline V gene. This CDR3 has 17 residues. V lost 0 bases to trimming and J lost 1 base, with 12 bases between them.